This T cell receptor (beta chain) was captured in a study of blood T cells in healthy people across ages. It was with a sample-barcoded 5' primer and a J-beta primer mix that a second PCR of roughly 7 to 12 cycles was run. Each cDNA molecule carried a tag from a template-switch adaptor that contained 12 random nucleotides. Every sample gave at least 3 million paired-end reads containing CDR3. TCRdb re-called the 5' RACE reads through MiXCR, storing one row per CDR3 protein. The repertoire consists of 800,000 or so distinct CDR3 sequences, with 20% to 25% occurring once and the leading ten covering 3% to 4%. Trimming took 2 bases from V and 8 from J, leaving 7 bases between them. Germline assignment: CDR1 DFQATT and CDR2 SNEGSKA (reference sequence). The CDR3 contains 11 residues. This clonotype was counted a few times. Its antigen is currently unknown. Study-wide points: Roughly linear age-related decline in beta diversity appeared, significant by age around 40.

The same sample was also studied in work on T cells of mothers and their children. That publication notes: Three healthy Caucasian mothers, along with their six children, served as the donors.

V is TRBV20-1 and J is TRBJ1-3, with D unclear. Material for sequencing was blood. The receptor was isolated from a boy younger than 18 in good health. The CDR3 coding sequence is TGCAGTGCTAGACTCATGGACACCATATATTTT. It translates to CSARLMDTIYF.